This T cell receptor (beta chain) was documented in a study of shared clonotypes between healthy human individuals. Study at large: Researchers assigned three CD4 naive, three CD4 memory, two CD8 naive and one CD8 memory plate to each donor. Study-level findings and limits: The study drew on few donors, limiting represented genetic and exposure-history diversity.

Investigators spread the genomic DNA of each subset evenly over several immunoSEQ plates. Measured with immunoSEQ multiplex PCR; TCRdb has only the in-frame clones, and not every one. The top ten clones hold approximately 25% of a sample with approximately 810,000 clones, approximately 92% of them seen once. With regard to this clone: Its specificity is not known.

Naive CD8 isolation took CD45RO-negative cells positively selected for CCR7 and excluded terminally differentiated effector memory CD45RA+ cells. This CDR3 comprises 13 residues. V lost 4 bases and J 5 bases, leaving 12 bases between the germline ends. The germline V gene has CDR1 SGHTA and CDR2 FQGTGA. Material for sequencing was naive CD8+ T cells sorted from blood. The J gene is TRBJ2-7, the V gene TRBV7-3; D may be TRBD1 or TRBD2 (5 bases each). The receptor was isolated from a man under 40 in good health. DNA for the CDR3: TGTGCCAGCAGCTCGGAGTGGGGACACGAGCAGTACTTC. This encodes CASSSEWGHEQYF.